Here is one T cell receptor (beta chain) with its context. As yet, its antigen is unknown. The table came from immunoSEQ multiplex PCR; TCRdb's copy has only in-frame clones and leaves some out. There are 350,000 to 400,000 clones in the sample; approximately 91% occur only once, and roughly 3.2% lies in the top ten. These data are taken from a study of Ad26.COV2.S vaccination and SARS-CoV-2 variants. V was shortened by 6 bases and J by 2 bases, with 8 bases between the two germline ends. Germline V gene data show CDR1 as MNHEY and CDR2 as SMNVEV (reference sequence). The CDR3 is 13 residues long. Treatment indicated: around 19 received Ad26.COV2.S at low or high dose, single or two shots; about 5 received placebo; per-sample allocation not given. Specimens were obtained on day 63 following the first vaccine or placebo injection. Study-wide findings and caveats: Placebo recipients and vaccine recipients were similar in non-spike TCR breadth.

Sequenced here: peripheral blood, sampled in a trial of Ad26.COV2.S vaccine versus placebo. The chain carries TRBV27 and TRBJ1-5; no clear D. The receptor's source is a person between 18 and 60 years old who received the Ad26.COV2.S COVID-19 vaccine or a placebo. The CDR3 DNA is TGTGCCAGCAGCTCTATGGGCAATCAGCCCCAGCATTTT. It codes for CASSSMGNQPQHF.